This entry features one T cell receptor beta chain sequence. Its antigen remains unknown. The CDR3 extends over 13 amino acids. Per germline, CDR1 SEHNR and CDR2 FQNEAQ (reference sequence). Trimming shortened V by 5 bases and J by 0 bases, and 5 bases separated the two germline ends. This sample is drawn from a study of shared clonotypes between healthy human individuals. Study information: CD4 naive cells filled three plates per donor, CD4 memory three, CD8 naive two and CD8 memory one. The study, taken as a whole, reports: Among donors, sharing of clonotypes was expected to be affected by sequencing depth. A limitation of the genetic and exposure-history diversity represented arose from few donors.

Per the authors' pipeline: From ImmunoSEQ came sequences covering only the junction and carrying no quality scores, so filtering differed. The assay was immunoSEQ multiplex PCR, and TCRdb's table has in-frame clones only and misses some. The DNA was the basis for D and trimming; V, J and clone size are from that table. The sample contains roughly 2 million clones, around 95% of which appear only once. The TCR originated in a man between 18 and 35 years old in good health. The sequenced sample consisted of naive CD4+ T cells sorted from blood. The subset is: CD45RA+ positively selected. The rearrangement links TRBV7-9 to TRBJ1-5; D is ambiguous. The CDR3 spells CASSDNSNQPQHF. CDR3 bases: TGTGCCAGCAGCGACAATAGCAATCAGCCCCAGCATTTT.